This TCR beta chain was sequenced in a study of blood T cell repertoires in COVID-19 (TCRdb year 2020). In terms of the full investigation: Samples from collaborators originated in the United States, Italy and Spain and spanned both the acute and convalescent phases of COVID-19. The prospective study material was composed of cDNA or gDNA derived from T cells, B-cell-depleted T cells, or PBMCs. Subjects who had been exposed to COVID-19, were actively infected with it, or had recovered from it provided the deeply sampled blood TCRbeta repertoires that made up the dataset. The repertoires were released in a freely available public database intended as a resource for research on the immune response to SARS-CoV-2. The samples were drawn from the first 160 participants of the ongoing ImmuneRACE study and from about 1,200 subjects provided by 6 global collaborators. Sample metadata almost always included a de-identified subject ID, COVID-19 status, age in years and sex. Where available, HLA class I and class II types were obtained from metadata supplied by the sample provider rather than from assay-based typing.

The study at large found these results: Clinical and demographic metadata were provided uncurated, with the amount varying by source and participant.

Inclusive of the bounding cysteine and phenylalanine, the CDR3 is 13 residues long. Only the CDR3 region is kept as DNA, spanning 39 bases read in frame from base 1. Cut back by 1 base and 3 bases, the V and J ends lie 6 bases apart. Based on the germline V gene (reference sequence), the CDR1 and CDR2 sequences are LNHNV and YYDKDF. The immunoSEQ Assay, a bias-controlled multiplex PCR, was used to amplify TCRbeta CDR3 regions from genomic DNA. In the source study's methods: Nucleated cell counts per sample were estimated from amplification of reference gene primers within the assay. Sequence reads were collapsed and filtered to measure the absolute abundance of every unique TCRbeta CDR3 rearrangement. For each sample, productive Simpson clonality was calculated as the square root of Simpson's diversity index across productive rearrangements. Imported from immuneACCESS, the table was reduced by TCRdb to in-frame sequences with V and J called. These copies leave out some clones; in studies compared against another copy, an unresolved V gene accounts for under half, and the cause of the remainder is not known. V and J calls plus clone size are reproduced from that table; the DNA served to infer D and trimming. This sample lists roughly 150,000 clones; around 92% were detected once. The ten largest clones take up around 2.9% of the sample.

The collaborating institutions used their own protocols to collect whole blood in K2EDTA tubes. For TCRbeta analysis, collaborator samples were shipped as frozen whole blood, as isolated PBMCs, or as DNA extracted from either sample type. Concerning this clone itself: What this receptor recognizes is not known. The input lacks base qualities; no much larger clone sits a single base away.

In this chain, TRBV15 is recombined with TRBJ1-1, with no confidently assigned D gene. Sequencing input: peripheral blood. The sequence was collected from a man in his 60s with acute or convalescent COVID-19. The bases read TGTGCCACCAGCAGAGTTCGCGACACTGAAGCTTTCTTT. Its amino acids are CATSRVRDTEAFF.